This TCR beta chain was observed in a study of cytomegalovirus exposure and HLA in healthy donors. The CDR3 covers 12 residues. Trimming pared 3 bases from V and 4 bases from J, leaving 7 bases between. Germline V gives CDR1 SQVTM, CDR2 ANQGSEA. Both 60 Vbeta primers and 13 Jbeta primers went into the PCR. Data came from immunoSEQ multiplex PCR; TCRdb stores just in-frame clones and leaves some out. The sample consists of about 160,000 clones, approximately 80% of them appearing once. The clonotype was recovered from a man aged 50 to 60 in good health and CMV-seropositive. This chain links TRBV29-1 with TRBJ2-1, with D possibly matching TRBD2 (5 bases). Sequencing was done on a sample of PBMCs. The CDR3 bases are TGCAGCGTTGACGAGGGTTACAATGAGCAGTTCTTC. Translated, it gives CSVDEGYNEQFF.